Detailed here is one T cell receptor beta chain. What it recognizes is unknown. V was clipped by 1 base and J by 3 bases; unmatched bases: 5. Germline CDR1 is SGHNT and CDR2 is YYREEE (reference sequence). This CDR3 spans 15 amino acids. This entry is derived from a study of cytomegalovirus exposure and HLA in healthy donors. Study outcomes and limitations: In a later analysis, the majority of CMV-associated beta chains seemingly showed HLA restriction. Researchers had no immune exposure information except CMV serostatus available. In an earlier analysis, productive rearrangement rates for most beta V segments clustered near 87% or 30%. Cytomegalovirus association was listed for 164 TCR beta chains.

Primers: 60 Vbeta forward and 13 Jbeta reverse. The repertoire was sequenced with immunoSEQ multiplex PCR; TCRdb's copy has only in-frame clones and lacks some. This table holds over 200,000 clones, 77% found once. The TCR was taken from an older woman in good health and CMV-seropositive. This rearrangement joins TRBV5-4 to TRBJ2-7; 9 bases fit TRBD1. Sequences were obtained from PBMCs. The DNA of the CDR3 is TGTGCCAGCAGCTTGAAGGGGACAGGGTACTACGAGCAGTACTTC. Its translation: CASSLKGTGYYEQYF.